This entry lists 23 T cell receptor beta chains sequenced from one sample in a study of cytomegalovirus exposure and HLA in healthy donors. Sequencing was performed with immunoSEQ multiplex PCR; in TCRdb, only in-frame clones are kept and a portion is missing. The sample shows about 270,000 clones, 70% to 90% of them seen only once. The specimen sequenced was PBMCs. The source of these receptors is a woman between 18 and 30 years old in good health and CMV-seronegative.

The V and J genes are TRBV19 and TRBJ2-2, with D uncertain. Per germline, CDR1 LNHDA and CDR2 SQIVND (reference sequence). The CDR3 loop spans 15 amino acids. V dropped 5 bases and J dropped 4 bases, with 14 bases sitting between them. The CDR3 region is CASSPSTLGTGELFF. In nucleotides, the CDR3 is TGTGCCAGTAGTCCCTCCACCCTAGGCACCGGGGAGCTGTTTTTT.

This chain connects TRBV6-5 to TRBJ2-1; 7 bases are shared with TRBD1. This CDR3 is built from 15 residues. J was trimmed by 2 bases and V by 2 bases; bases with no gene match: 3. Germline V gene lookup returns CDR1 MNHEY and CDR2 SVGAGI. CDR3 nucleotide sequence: TGTGCCAGCAGTTACGTGACAGGGCCCTACAATGAGCAGTTCTTC. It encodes CASSYVTGPYNEQFF.

The CDR3 DNA sequence: TGCGCCAGCAGCCAAACCCTAAACACTGAAGCTTTCTTT. Amino acids: CASSQTLNTEAFF. This chain connects TRBV4-3 to TRBJ1-1; D uncertain. The CDR3 runs 13 residues. CDR1 is LGHNA and CDR2 is YSLEER in the germline V gene. Trimming stripped 2 bases from V and 2 bases from J, with 6 bases between.

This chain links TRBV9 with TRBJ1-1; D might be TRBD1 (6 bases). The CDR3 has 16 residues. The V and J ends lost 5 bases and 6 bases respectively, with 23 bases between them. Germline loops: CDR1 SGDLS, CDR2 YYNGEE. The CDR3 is CASSEPPGVPDAEAFF. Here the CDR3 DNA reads TGTGCCAGCAGTGAACCTCCAGGGGTCCCCGACGCTGAAGCTTTCTTT.

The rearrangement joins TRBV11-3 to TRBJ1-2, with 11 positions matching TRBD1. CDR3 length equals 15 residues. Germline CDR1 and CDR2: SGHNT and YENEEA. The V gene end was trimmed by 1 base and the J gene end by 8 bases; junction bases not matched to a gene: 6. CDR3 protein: CASSLVAGQGGGYTF. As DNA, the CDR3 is TGTGCCAGCAGCTTAGTCGCGGGACAGGGGGGAGGCTACACCTTC.

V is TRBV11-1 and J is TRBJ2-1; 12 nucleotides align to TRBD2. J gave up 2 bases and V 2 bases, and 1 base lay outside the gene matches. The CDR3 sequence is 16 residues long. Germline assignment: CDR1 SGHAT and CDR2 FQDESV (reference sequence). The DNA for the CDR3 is TGTGCCAGCAGCTTACGGACTAGCGGGGCCTACAATGAGCAGTTCTTC. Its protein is CASSLRTSGAYNEQFF.

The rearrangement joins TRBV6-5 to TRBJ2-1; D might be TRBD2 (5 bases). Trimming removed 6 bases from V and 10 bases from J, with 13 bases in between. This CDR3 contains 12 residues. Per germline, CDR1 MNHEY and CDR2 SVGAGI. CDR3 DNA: TGTGCCAGCAGCAAAATGGGCGGGGAGCAGTTCTTC. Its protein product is CASSKMGGEQFF.

CDR3 in amino acids: CASSQDSTSAPYEQYF. CDR3 DNA sequence: TGCGCCAGCAGCCAAGATAGCACTAGCGCGCCCTACGAGCAGTACTTC. The V and J genes are TRBV4-1 and TRBJ2-7; 7 bases are a match to TRBD2. This CDR3 contains 16 residues. Germline CDR1 and CDR2: MGHRA and YSYEKL. V was clipped by 0 bases and J by 2 bases; unmatched bases: 7.

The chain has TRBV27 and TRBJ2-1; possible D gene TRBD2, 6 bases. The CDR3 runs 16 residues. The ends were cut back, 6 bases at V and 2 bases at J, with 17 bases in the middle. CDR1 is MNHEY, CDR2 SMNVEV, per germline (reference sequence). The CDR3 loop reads CASSSLGEDPYNEQFF. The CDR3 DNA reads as TGTGCCAGCAGCTCCCTCGGGGAGGACCCCTACAATGAGCAGTTCTTC.

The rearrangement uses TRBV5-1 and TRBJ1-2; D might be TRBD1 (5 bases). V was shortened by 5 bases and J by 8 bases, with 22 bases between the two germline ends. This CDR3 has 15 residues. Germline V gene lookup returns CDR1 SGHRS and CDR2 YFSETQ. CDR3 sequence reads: CASRFSGGEIDGYTF. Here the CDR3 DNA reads TGCGCCAGCAGATTCTCTGGAGGGGAAATTGACGGCTACACCTTC.

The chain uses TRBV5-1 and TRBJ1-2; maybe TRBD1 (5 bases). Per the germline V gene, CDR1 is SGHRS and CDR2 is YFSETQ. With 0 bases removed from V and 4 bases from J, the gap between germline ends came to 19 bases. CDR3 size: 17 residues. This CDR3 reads CASSLGFRGEAGYGYTF. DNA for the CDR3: TGCGCCAGCAGCTTGGGTTTCCGGGGGGAAGCGGGCTATGGCTACACCTTC.

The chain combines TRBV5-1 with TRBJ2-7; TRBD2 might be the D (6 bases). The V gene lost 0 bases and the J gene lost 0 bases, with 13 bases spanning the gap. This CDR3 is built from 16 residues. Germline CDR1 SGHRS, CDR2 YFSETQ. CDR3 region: CASSLAGQGLSYEQYF. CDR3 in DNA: TGCGCCAGCAGCTTGGCCGGGCAGGGACTCTCCTACGAGCAGTACTTC.

The CDR3 DNA is TGTGCCAGTAGTATCCAACAGGGCTTAGGCAATGAGCAGTTCTTC. Encoded protein: CASSIQQGLGNEQFF. J is TRBJ2-1 and V is TRBV19; D is possibly TRBD1 (6 bases). V was shortened by 3 bases and J by 6 bases, with 15 bases between the two germline ends. The CDR3 is made up of 15 amino acids. Germline loops: CDR1 LNHDA, CDR2 SQIVND (reference sequence). Filled out from reference TRBV19 and TRBJ2-1, the complete variable domain reads DGGITQSPKYLFRKEGQNVTLSCEQNLNHDAMYWYRQDPGQGLRLIYYSQIVNDFQKGDIAEGYSVSREKKESFPLTVTSAQKNPTAFYLCASSIQQGLGNEQFFGPGTRLTVL.

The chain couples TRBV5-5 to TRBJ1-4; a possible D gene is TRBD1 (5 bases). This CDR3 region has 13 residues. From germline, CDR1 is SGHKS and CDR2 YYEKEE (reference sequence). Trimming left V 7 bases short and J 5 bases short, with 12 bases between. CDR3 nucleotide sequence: TGTGCCAGCCAAGAAAGGGGAAATGAAAAACTGTTTTTT. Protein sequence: CASQERGNEKLFF.

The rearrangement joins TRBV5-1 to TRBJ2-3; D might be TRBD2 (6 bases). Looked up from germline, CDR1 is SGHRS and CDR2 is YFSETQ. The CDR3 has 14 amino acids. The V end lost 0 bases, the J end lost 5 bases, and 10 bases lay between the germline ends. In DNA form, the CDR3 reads TGCGCCAGCAGCTTGGTTCTAGCGCAAGATACGCAGTATTTT. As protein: CASSLVLAQDTQYF.

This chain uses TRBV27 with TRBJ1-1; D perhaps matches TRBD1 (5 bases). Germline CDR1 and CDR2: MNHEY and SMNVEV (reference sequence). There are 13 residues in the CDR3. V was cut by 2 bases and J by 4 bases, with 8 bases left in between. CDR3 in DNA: TGTGCCAGCAGTTTAGCGGGGACCACTGAAGCTTTCTTT. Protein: CASSLAGTTEAFF.

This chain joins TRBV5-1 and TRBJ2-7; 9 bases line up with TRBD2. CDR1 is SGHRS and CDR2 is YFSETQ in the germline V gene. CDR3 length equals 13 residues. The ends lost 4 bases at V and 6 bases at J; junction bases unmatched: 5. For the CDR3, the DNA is TGCGCCAGCAGCGCCCTGGGACTAGCCGAGCAGTACTTC. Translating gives CASSALGLAEQYF.

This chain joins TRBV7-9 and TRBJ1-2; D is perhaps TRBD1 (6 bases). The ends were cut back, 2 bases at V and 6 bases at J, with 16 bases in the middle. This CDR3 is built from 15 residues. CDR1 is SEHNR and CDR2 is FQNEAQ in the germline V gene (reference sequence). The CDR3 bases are TGTGCCAGCAGCTTATCGGGGGGCCAGGACGATGGCTACACCTTC. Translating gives CASSLSGGQDDGYTF.

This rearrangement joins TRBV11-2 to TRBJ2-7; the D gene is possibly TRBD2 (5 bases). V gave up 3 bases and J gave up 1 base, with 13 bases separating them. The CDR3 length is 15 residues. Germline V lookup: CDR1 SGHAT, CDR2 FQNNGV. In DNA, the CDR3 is TGTGCCAGCAGCTTTTCCGGGCCGGGATCCTACGAGCAGTACTTC. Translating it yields CASSFSGPGSYEQYF.

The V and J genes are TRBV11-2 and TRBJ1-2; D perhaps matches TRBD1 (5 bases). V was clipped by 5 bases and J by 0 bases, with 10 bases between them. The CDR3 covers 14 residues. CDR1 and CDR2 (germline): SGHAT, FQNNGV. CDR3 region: CASSPQDTNYGYTF. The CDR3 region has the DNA TGTGCCAGCAGCCCACAGGATACTAACTATGGCTACACCTTC.

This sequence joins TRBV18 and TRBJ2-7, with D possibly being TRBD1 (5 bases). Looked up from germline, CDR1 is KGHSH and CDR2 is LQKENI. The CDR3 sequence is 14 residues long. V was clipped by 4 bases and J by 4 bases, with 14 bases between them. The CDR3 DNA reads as TGTGCCAGCTCACGCCCAGGGTATCCATACGAGCAGTACTTC. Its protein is CASSRPGYPYEQYF.

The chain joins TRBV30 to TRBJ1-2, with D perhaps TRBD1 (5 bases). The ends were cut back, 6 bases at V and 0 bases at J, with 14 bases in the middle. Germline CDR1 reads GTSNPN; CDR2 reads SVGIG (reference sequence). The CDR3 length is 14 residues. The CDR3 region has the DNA TGTGCCTGTGCCCGCGGGGCTTCTAACTATGGCTACACCTTC. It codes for CACARGASNYGYTF. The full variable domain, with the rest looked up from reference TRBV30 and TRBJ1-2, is SQTIHQWPATLVQPVGSPLSLECTVEGTSNPNLYWYRQAAGRGLQLLFYSVGIGQISSEVPQNLSASRPQDRQFILSSKKLLLSDSGFYLCACARGASNYGYTFGSGTRLTVV.

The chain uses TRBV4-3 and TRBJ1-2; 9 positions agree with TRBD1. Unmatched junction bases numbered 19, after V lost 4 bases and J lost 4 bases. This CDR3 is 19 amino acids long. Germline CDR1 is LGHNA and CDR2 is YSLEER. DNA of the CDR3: TGCGCCAGCAGCCCTGGACAGGGGACAGAAACTCAGCTTGTCTATGGCTACACCTTC. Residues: CASSPGQGTETQLVYGYTF.